The 12 T cell receptor beta chains presented below share a single source sample, sequenced in a study of shared clonotypes between healthy human individuals. Assay: immunoSEQ multiplex PCR; the TCRdb copy retains only in-frame clones and omits some. The data show 1.4 million or so clones, 98% to 99% seen once. The sample was naive CD4+ T cells sorted from blood. The subset was: CD45RA+ positively selected. The receptor set was obtained from a man aged 30 to 45 in good health.

The sample holds one count of this clone. V is TRBV2 and J is TRBJ1-1, with 7 nucleotides matching TRBD1. J gave up 7 bases and V 6 bases, and 11 bases lay outside the gene matches. Germline-derived CDR1 and CDR2 are SNHLY and FYNNEI. This CDR3 comprises 14 residues. The CDR3 region is CASRPDRTTFEAFF. The CDR3 DNA follows: TGTGCCAGCAGACCGGACAGGACTACGTTTGAAGCTTTCTTT.

The J gene is TRBJ1-5, the V gene TRBV11-2; D unclear. The CDR3 consists of 15 residues. V was trimmed by 4 bases and J by 0 bases, leaving 10 bases between them. Germline V lookup: CDR1 SGHAT, CDR2 FQNNGV. In nucleotides, the CDR3 is TGTGCCAGCAGCTCCGAGGGCCGTAGCAATCAGCCCCAGCATTTT. Protein: CASSSEGRSNQPQHF.

This clone came up once. J is TRBJ1-2 and V is TRBV29-1; unclear D gene. Germline V gene data show CDR1 as SQVTM and CDR2 as ANQGSEA. This CDR3 contains 11 residues. CDR3 in DNA: TGCAGTTTAGACAACAACTATGGCTACACCTTC. As protein: CSLDNNYGYTF.

Comments on this clone: The identical CDR3 is also encoded by other nucleotide sequences in the sample. CDR3 amino acids: CASRDRGGYEQYF. CDR3 nucleotide sequence: TGTGCCAGCAGGGACAGGGGAGGCTACGAGCAGTACTTC. The gene calls are TRBV2 and TRBJ2-7; TRBD1 matches 9 bases. J gave up 3 bases and V 6 bases, and 3 bases lay outside the gene matches. The CDR3 contains 13 residues. Germline lookup yields CDR1 SNHLY and CDR2 FYNNEI.

V is TRBV2 and J is TRBJ1-1, with unresolved D. Germline CDR1 is SNHLY and CDR2 is FYNNEI. The ends were cut back, 3 bases at V and 10 bases at J, with 18 bases in the middle. The CDR3 extends over 14 amino acids. In DNA, the CDR3 is TGTGCCAGCAGTGAGAATGAGGGCAGGTTTGGAGCTTTCTTT. This encodes CASSENEGRFGAFF.

This clone turned up a few times. This chain joins TRBV7-8 and TRBJ1-5; D is unclear. CDR3 length: 13 amino acids. Trimming shortened V by 3 bases and J by 5 bases, and 8 bases separated the two germline ends. Germline lookup yields CDR1 SGHVS and CDR2 FQNEAQ. This CDR3 is CASSFPGDQPQHF. Here the CDR3 DNA reads TGTGCCAGCAGCTTTCCAGGAGATCAGCCCCAGCATTTT.

V gene TRBV4-3 combines with J gene TRBJ2-1; D possibly corresponds to TRBD2 (6 bases). Between the trimmed V and J ends, which lost 4 bases and 4 bases, there was a span of 14 bases. This CDR3 has 15 residues. Germline lookup yields CDR1 LGHNA and CDR2 YSLEER. DNA of the CDR3: TGCGCCAGCAGCCTCAACCGGAGGGTTTACAATGAGCAGTTCTTC. This encodes CASSLNRRVYNEQFF.

V and J are TRBV5-1 and TRBJ2-3, with D perhaps matching TRBD1 or TRBD2 (6 bases each). Trimming shortened V by 4 bases and J by 4 bases, and 19 bases separated the two germline ends. The CDR3 extends over 16 amino acids. CDR1 is SGHRS, CDR2 YFSETQ, per germline. This CDR3 is CASSLPLGGSADTQYF. The CDR3 region has the DNA TGCGCCAGCAGCCTCCCACTAGGGGGGAGTGCAGATACGCAGTATTTT.

The chain combines TRBV6-5 with TRBJ2-1, with 12 nucleotides matching TRBD1. Germline V gene data show CDR1 as MNHEY and CDR2 as SVGAGI. Germline trimming cut 5 bases from V and 10 bases from J; bases unmatched to any gene: 9. The CDR3 has 15 residues. CDR3 coding DNA: TGTGCCAGCAGTACTCCGGGACAGGGGGCTCTAGAGCAGTTCTTC. It yields the protein CASSTPGQGALEQFF.

V gene TRBV21-1 combines with J gene TRBJ2-5; the D call TRBD1 from the table was never checked on the DNA. TRBV21-1 is classified as a pseudogene. CDR3 length: 13 residues. CDR3 sequence reads: CASFDSNQETQYF. The CDR3 nucleotides are TGTGCCAGCTTTGACAGCAACCAAGAGACCCAGTACTTC.

The chain uses TRBV15 and TRBJ2-2; 7 positions agree with TRBD2. The V gene's germline CDR1 is LNHNV and CDR2 YYDKDF (reference sequence). The CDR3 covers 14 residues. V was clipped by 6 bases and J by 3 bases; unmatched bases: 4. The CDR3 DNA reads TGTGCCACCAGGTCGGGAGGTGACACCGGGGAGCTGTTTTTT. Protein product: CATRSGGDTGELFF.

This clone has more than one count but fewer than ten. The chain carries TRBV29-1 and TRBJ2-7, with 9 positions matching TRBD1. The V and J ends lost 6 bases and 2 bases, in that order; junction bases with no gene match: 5. The CDR3 is 13 residues long. Germline V gene lookup returns CDR1 SQVTM and CDR2 ANQGSEA. The CDR3 reads CSVSGQGTYEQYF. The DNA of the CDR3 is TGCAGCGTCTCGGGACAGGGAACCTACGAGCAGTACTTC.